These 31 T cell receptor beta chains share one sample of origin, sequenced in a study of blood T cell repertoires in COVID-19. Some clones are missing from TCRdb's copy, which holds only in-frame ones; the method was immunoSEQ multiplex PCR. This table holds about 100,000 clones, about 86% found once. Sample: peripheral blood. These receptors came from a human donor in a cohort sampled during active COVID-19.

This clone has a handful of counts. The chain joins TRBV3-1 (or the pseudogene TRBV3-2) to TRBJ2-7, with TRBD2 matching over 10 bases. The CDR3 extends over 13 amino acids. V lost 2 bases and J lost 5; bases outside the gene matches: 0. Germline V gene sequence: CDR1 LGHDT, CDR2 YNNKEL (reference sequence). The CDR3 region is CASSQLAGDEQYF. CDR3 nucleotide sequence: TGTGCCAGCAGCCAACTAGCGGGAGACGAGCAGTACTTC.

The V and J genes are TRBV5-6 and TRBJ1-1, with D hard to call. Germline V CDR1 and CDR2: SGHDT, YYEEEE. The CDR3 extends over 13 amino acids. Trimming left V 4 bases short and J 5 bases short, with 12 bases between. The CDR3 here is CASSPDTTTEAFF. The CDR3 DNA reads as TGTGCCAGCAGCCCTGACACCACAACTGAAGCTTTCTTT.

The rearrangement links TRBV2 to TRBJ1-3, with 7 positions matching TRBD1. The CDR3 sequence is 16 residues long. Germline assignment: CDR1 SNHLY and CDR2 FYNNEI. After removal of 2 bases from V and 0 bases from J, the junction contained 4 bases not matched to a gene. CDR3 in DNA: TGTGCCAGCAGTGAATGGGACAGAATCTCTGGAAACACCATATATTTT. Translating gives CASSEWDRISGNTIYF. The complete variable domain, with remaining parts taken from reference TRBV2 and TRBJ1-3, reads EPEVTQTPSHQVTQMGQEVILRCVPISNHLYFYWYRQILGQKVEFLVSFYNNEISEKSEIFDDQFSVERPDGSNFTLKIRSTKLEDSAMYFCASSEWDRISGNTIYFGEGSWLTVV.

This sequence joins TRBV6-6 and TRBJ1-5; 9 bases are a match to TRBD1. From germline, CDR1 is MNHNY and CDR2 SVGAGI (reference sequence). This CDR3 region has 16 residues. The V gene end was trimmed by 6 bases and the J gene end by 7 bases; junction bases not matched to a gene: 13. The CDR3 loop is CASSSDRGIIGQPQHF. CDR3 DNA: TGTGCCAGCAGCTCCGACAGGGGGATCATCGGGCAGCCCCAGCATTTT.

The count of this clone is one. J is TRBJ1-2 and V is TRBV5-4; 7 nucleotides match TRBD1. The V and J ends lost 4 bases and 8 bases, in that order; junction bases with no gene match: 5. Looked up from germline, CDR1 is SGHNT and CDR2 is YYREEE (reference sequence). The CDR3 runs 12 residues. The CDR3 region is CASSDRVGGYTF. The CDR3 DNA sequence: TGTGCCAGCAGCGACAGGGTGGGAGGCTACACCTTC.

The CDR3, as DNA: TGTGCCAGCAGTTTAACGACAGGGAATGTTAACTATGGCTACACCTTC. Protein product: CASSLTTGNVNYGYTF. The chain combines TRBV27 with TRBJ1-2, with TRBD1 matching over 7 bases. Trimming at V came to 2 bases and at J to 1 base, leaving 7 bases not matched to a gene. The CDR3 is 16 amino acids. CDR1 is MNHEY and CDR2 is SMNVEV in the germline V gene (reference sequence).

V gene TRBV15 combines with J gene TRBJ1-5; TRBD1 matches at 8 bases. The CDR3 extends over 12 amino acids. Germline V lookup: CDR1 LNHNV, CDR2 YYDKDF (reference sequence). The J segment lost 13 bases and the V segment lost 3 bases, leaving 5 bases of the junction unmatched. The CDR3 region is CATSSLWDRQHF. CDR3 sequence (DNA): TGTGCCACCAGCAGCCTCTGGGACAGGCAGCATTTT.

The rearrangement links TRBV20-1 to TRBJ2-1, with 7 nucleotides matching TRBD2. V lost 3 bases to trimming and J lost 3 bases; unmatched junction nucleotides: 5. This CDR3 region has 14 residues. CDR1 is DFQATT, CDR2 SNEGSKA, per germline (reference sequence). In DNA, the CDR3 is TGCAGTGCTAGTGGGCTAGCGGACTACAATGAGCAGTTCTTC. This codes for CSASGLADYNEQFF.

The chain couples TRBV30 to TRBJ1-1, with a weak D call TRBD1 (6 bases). Trimming pared 4 bases from V and 5 bases from J, leaving 20 bases between. In germline, CDR1 is GTSNPN, CDR2 SVGIG (reference sequence). The CDR3 runs 15 residues. CDR3 protein: CAWTGGGRLETEAFF. The CDR3 nucleotides are TGTGCCTGGACCGGGGGGGGGCGGTTAGAAACTGAAGCTTTCTTT.

The chain links TRBV19 to TRBJ1-1; TRBD1 aligns across 8 bases. The CDR3 covers 13 residues. Germline V gene lookup returns CDR1 LNHDA and CDR2 SQIVND (reference sequence). V lost 5 bases, J lost 7 bases, and 6 bases stayed unmatched. CDR3 residues: CASSGDRRGEAFF. The CDR3 region has the DNA TGTGCCAGTAGTGGGGACAGGCGGGGTGAAGCTTTCTTT. Together with reference TRBV19 and TRBJ1-1, the CDR3 gives the full variable domain: DGGITQSPKYLFRKEGQNVTLSCEQNLNHDAMYWYRQDPGQGLRLIYYSQIVNDFQKGDIAEGYSVSREKKESFPLTVTSAQKNPTAFYLCASSGDRRGEAFFGQGTRLTVV.

The J gene is TRBJ1-2, the V gene TRBV11-2; 9 bases agree with TRBD1. Germline CDR1 reads SGHAT; CDR2 reads FQNNGV. CDR3 size: 15 residues. Losses at the gene ends were 1 base for V and 6 bases for J; bases not matched to a gene: 6. The CDR3 here is CASSLVTGGANGYTF. The CDR3 coding sequence is TGTGCCAGCAGCTTAGTAACAGGGGGCGCGAATGGCTACACCTTC.

This chain uses TRBV6-5 with TRBJ2-7; D is ambiguous. Germline loops: CDR1 MNHEY, CDR2 SVGAGI. The CDR3 covers 15 residues. V was cut by 2 bases and J by 2 bases, with 13 bases left in between. CDR3 bases: TGTGCCAGCAGTTACGTACACCTTCCAACCTACGAGCAGTACTTC. It codes for CASSYVHLPTYEQYF.

The DNA for the CDR3 is TGTGCCAGCAGCTCGACACCCGCCCCCCTCACCGGGGAGCTGTTTTTT. Protein: CASSSTPAPLTGELFF. V is TRBV27 and J is TRBJ2-2; D is unclear. The germline gives CDR1 MNHEY, CDR2 SMNVEV (reference sequence). This CDR3 region has 16 residues. V was clipped by 6 bases and J by 4 bases, with 18 bases between them.

This chain links TRBV29-1 with TRBJ2-3; 13 nucleotides line up with TRBD2. Germline CDR1 SQVTM, CDR2 ANQGSEA. The V segment lost 4 bases and the J segment 6 bases; nucleotides outside the gene matches: 10. The length of the CDR3 is 16 residues. CDR3 residues: CSVATGELAGGDTQYF. DNA for the CDR3: TGCAGCGTTGCTACCGGCGAACTAGCGGGAGGGGATACGCAGTATTTT.

The chain combines TRBV28 with TRBJ2-6; D may be TRBD2 (5 bases). V was clipped by 5 bases and J by 0 bases, with 17 bases between them. The germline CDR1 and CDR2 sequences are MDHEN and SYDVKM. The CDR3 is 18 residues long. The DNA of the CDR3 is TGTGCCAGCAGTCCCCGTCGGGGAGCTAGCTCTGGGGCCAACGTCCTGACTTTC. This translates into CASSPRRGASSGANVLTF.

V is TRBV14 and J is TRBJ1-6, with D perhaps TRBD1 (5 bases). The CDR3 covers 13 residues. Deletions cut 4 bases from V and 15 bases from J, with 16 bases between. Germline V CDR1 and CDR2: SGHDN, FVKESK. The CDR3 nucleotides read TGTGCCAGCAGCCCCCACGACGGGGGAGTCCTCCACTTT. Translation gives CASSPHDGGVLHF.

The chain carries TRBV6-6 and TRBJ2-5; D not resolved. Looked up from germline, CDR1 is MNHNY and CDR2 is SVGAGI (reference sequence). Trimming removed 6 bases from V and 5 bases from J, with 16 bases in between. CDR3 size: 14 residues. CDR3 region: CASRPRSVGETQYF. CDR3 nucleotide sequence: TGTGCCAGCAGGCCCCGTTCGGTCGGGGAGACCCAGTACTTC.

This chain links TRBV19 with TRBJ2-1; 12 positions match TRBD2. CDR1 is LNHDA and CDR2 is SQIVND in the germline V gene (reference sequence). Unmatched junction bases numbered 7, after V lost 4 bases and J lost 12 bases. This CDR3 is 14 amino acids long. For the CDR3, the DNA is TGTGCCAGTAGTAGCCTAGCGGGAGGGCAGGGGCAGTTCTTC. It specifies CASSSLAGGQGQFF. Drawing the rest from reference TRBV19 and TRBJ2-1, the complete variable domain is DGGITQSPKYLFRKEGQNVTLSCEQNLNHDAMYWYRQDPGQGLRLIYYSQIVNDFQKGDIAEGYSVSREKKESFPLTVTSAQKNPTAFYLCASSSLAGGQGQFFGPGTRLTVL.

V usage is TRBV18 and J usage is TRBJ2-7; a possible D gene is TRBD2 (5 bases). Germline CDR1 and CDR2: KGHSH and LQKENI. This CDR3 region has 13 residues. V was clipped by 2 bases and J by 5 bases, with 10 bases between them. The CDR3 DNA is TGTGCCAGCTCACCAAGACTAATCGACGAGCAGTACTTC. Its protein is CASSPRLIDEQYF. The full variable domain, completed using reference TRBV18 and TRBJ2-7, is NAGVMQNPRHLVRRRGQEARLRCSPMKGHSHVYWYRQLPEEGLKFMVYLQKENIIDESGMPKERFSAEFPKEGPSILRIQQVVRGDSAAYFCASSPRLIDEQYFGPGTRLTVT.

This clone was seen a single time. The V gene is TRBV4-2, the J gene TRBJ2-3; 10 bases are shared with TRBD2. Unmatched junction bases numbered 4, after V lost 0 bases and J lost 4 bases. Looked up from germline, CDR1 is LGHNA and CDR2 is YNFKEQ. The CDR3 is made up of 16 amino acids. In DNA, the CDR3 is TGTGCCAGCAGCCAAGATGCTAGCGGGAGTCCAGATACGCAGTATTTT. It encodes CASSQDASGSPDTQYF.

As DNA, the CDR3 is TGTGCCAGCAAGGGACTAGCGGGAGGTGCAGATACGCAGTATTTT. Translated, it gives CASKGLAGGADTQYF. The rearrangement uses TRBV6-5 and TRBJ2-3; 15 bases map to TRBD2. The CDR3 contains 15 residues. From germline, CDR1 is MNHEY and CDR2 SVGAGI. V lost 7 bases to trimming and J lost 4 bases; unmatched junction nucleotides: 3.

The V call is TRBV19, the J call TRBJ2-1; 9 bases map to TRBD2. The trim removed 5 bases at V and 2 bases at J, leaving 4 bases unmatched. This CDR3 has 15 amino acids. Germline V gives CDR1 LNHDA, CDR2 SQIVND (reference sequence). DNA for the CDR3: TGTGCCAGTAGTCCGACTAGCGGAACCTACAATGAGCAGTTCTTC. This translates into CASSPTSGTYNEQFF. The full variable domain, its missing parts supplied by reference TRBV19 and TRBJ2-1, is DGGITQSPKYLFRKEGQNVTLSCEQNLNHDAMYWYRQDPGQGLRLIYYSQIVNDFQKGDIAEGYSVSREKKESFPLTVTSAQKNPTAFYLCASSPTSGTYNEQFFGPGTRLTVL.

The chain has TRBV24-1 and TRBJ2-1; TRBD2 agrees at 7 bases. This CDR3 has 16 amino acids. V was pared by 9 bases and J by 0 bases, with 10 bases of the junction left unmatched. Germline loops: CDR1 KGHDR, CDR2 SFDVKD. DNA of the CDR3: TGTGCCACCTCCAGATCGGGCGGGAGCTCCTACAATGAGCAGTTCTTC. As protein: CATSRSGGSSYNEQFF.

The chain joins TRBV9 to TRBJ2-7, with D uncertain. Deletions cut 0 bases from V and 0 bases from J, with 10 bases between. In germline, CDR1 is SGDLS, CDR2 YYNGEE. This CDR3 region has 15 residues. CDR3 DNA sequence: TGTGCCAGCAGCGTAGACGAGTGGAGCTCCTACGAGCAGTACTTC. Its translation is CASSVDEWSSYEQYF.

This chain joins TRBV27 and TRBJ1-5; 9 nucleotides align to TRBD1. The CDR3 is 16 residues long. Germline CDR1 reads MNHEY; CDR2 reads SMNVEV (reference sequence). V was clipped by 6 bases and J by 2 bases; unmatched bases: 8. CDR3 protein: CASSSRQGVGNQPQHF. The CDR3 DNA follows: TGTGCCAGCAGCTCGCGACAGGGGGTAGGCAATCAGCCCCAGCATTTT.

The V gene is TRBV7-9, the J gene TRBJ2-3; D possibly corresponds to TRBD2 (5 bases). The CDR3 spans 14 residues. With 10 bases removed from V and 1 base from J, the gap between germline ends came to 15 bases. Germline V CDR1 and CDR2: SEHNR, FQNEAQ (reference sequence). DNA of the CDR3: TGTGCCACCTCGACTATGAGGCGCACAGATACGCAGTATTTT. It translates to CATSTMRRTDTQYF.

The rearrangement links TRBV27 to TRBJ2-1, with 7 bases identical to TRBD2. This CDR3 region has 15 residues. The V gene end was trimmed by 3 bases and the J gene end by 3 bases; junction bases not matched to a gene: 5. Germline assignment: CDR1 MNHEY and CDR2 SMNVEV (reference sequence). Here the CDR3 reads CASSLGLAVYNEQFF. The CDR3 region has the DNA TGTGCCAGCAGTTTGGGCCTAGCGGTCTACAATGAGCAGTTCTTC.

The rearrangement uses TRBV4-1 and TRBJ1-5, with D perhaps TRBD1 (5 bases). The CDR3 consists of 16 residues. Germline V gene sequence: CDR1 MGHRA, CDR2 YSYEKL. The V end lost 0 bases, the J end lost 3 bases, and 12 bases lay between the germline ends. The CDR3 reads CASSQDGGGVNQPQHF. The CDR3 DNA reads as TGCGCCAGCAGCCAAGATGGGGGAGGGGTCAATCAGCCCCAGCATTTT.

This clone was counted many times. This chain uses TRBV28 with TRBJ2-3; D might be TRBD1 (6 bases). V was clipped by 8 bases and J by 3 bases, with 12 bases between them. Germline V gives CDR1 MDHEN, CDR2 SYDVKM. The CDR3 contains 13 residues. DNA for the CDR3: TGTGCCAGCCGTAAGCAGGGGACAGATACGCAGTATTTT. Protein sequence: CASRKQGTDTQYF.

This clone has more than one count but fewer than ten. The CDR3: CASGLGGLAGDEQYF. The CDR3 nucleotides are TGTGCCAGCGGGTTAGGGGGGCTAGCGGGAGACGAGCAGTACTTC. The genes are TRBV7-8 and TRBJ2-7, with 10 bases matching TRBD2. V shed 8 bases, J shed 5 bases, and the junction held 12 bases outside the gene matches. Germline values: CDR1 SGHVS, CDR2 FQNEAQ. This CDR3 contains 15 residues.

This chain connects TRBV3-1 (or the pseudogene TRBV3-2) to TRBJ1-2, with 8 bases lining up with TRBD1. Germline CDR1 reads LGHDT; CDR2 reads YNNKEL (reference sequence). The CDR3 spans 15 residues. The ends lost 2 bases at V and 6 bases at J; junction bases unmatched: 8. The CDR3 nucleotides read TGTGCCAGCAGCCAAATGCCAGGGGGCCGGGATGGCTACACCTTC. This codes for CASSQMPGGRDGYTF.